This T cell receptor beta chain was captured in a study of Ad26.COV2.S vaccination and SARS-CoV-2 variants. Points from the study as a whole: Recipients of vaccine and of placebo showed similar breadth of their non-spike TCR repertoires. Vaccine recipients had higher spike-specific TCR breadth than placebo recipients.

Some clones are missing from TCRdb's copy, which holds only in-frame ones; the method was immunoSEQ multiplex PCR. Found here are just over 350,000 clones, about 92% of them singletons; the top ten hold roughly 3.9%. Germline V lookup: CDR1 MNHEY, CDR2 SVGAGI. Trimming removed 7 bases from V and 6 bases from J, with 16 bases in between. This CDR3 has 13 amino acids. With respect to this clone: As yet, its antigen is unknown.

Sequenced material: peripheral blood, taken after recovery from COVID-19. This rearrangement joins TRBV6-5 to TRBJ2-7; tentative D call: TRBD2 (5 bases). This clonotype was obtained from a human donor who had recovered from COVID-19. CDR3 in amino acids: CASKLEYPREQYF. In nucleotides, the CDR3 is TGTGCCAGCAAACTAGAGTACCCTCGCGAGCAGTACTTC.